Shown below are 5 T cell receptor beta chains from a single sample sequenced in a study of blood T cell repertoires in COVID-19. Only in-frame clones appear in the TCRdb table, and some are missing; sequencing was by immunoSEQ multiplex PCR. This repertoire shows 150,000 or so clones, roughly 80% found once; its top ten account for roughly 9.2%. The specimen sequenced was PBMCs or T cells enriched from blood (not recorded which). These receptors were obtained from a man aged 50 or older who had recovered from COVID-19.

For the CDR3, the DNA is TGTGCCAGCAGTTTCGGGGGGGCAGGTCAGCCCCAGCATTTT. It is translated as CASSFGGAGQPQHF. V is TRBV28 and J is TRBJ1-5; D is perhaps TRBD1 (6 bases). Trimming shortened V by 3 bases and J by 6 bases, and 12 bases separated the two germline ends. Germline CDR1 reads MDHEN; CDR2 reads SYDVKM. The length of the CDR3 is 14 residues.

Here the CDR3 reads CASSISGGFYNEQFF. The CDR3 DNA reads TGTGCCAGCAGCATAAGCGGGGGCTTCTACAATGAGCAGTTCTTC. The chain uses TRBV2 and TRBJ2-1; the match to TRBD2 covers 8 bases. After removal of 6 bases from V and 3 bases from J, the junction contained 7 bases not matched to a gene. From germline, CDR1 is SNHLY and CDR2 FYNNEI. The CDR3 loop spans 15 amino acids. Supplemented by reference TRBV2 and TRBJ2-1, the full variable domain reads EPEVTQTPSHQVTQMGQEVILRCVPISNHLYFYWYRQILGQKVEFLVSFYNNEISEKSEIFDDQFSVERPDGSNFTLKIRSTKLEDSAMYFCASSISGGFYNEQFFGPGTRLTVL.

V gene TRBV6-5 combines with J gene TRBJ2-2; 10 bases match TRBD1. Unmatched junction bases numbered 3, after V lost 2 bases and J lost 6 bases. The CDR3 is 15 residues long. Germline CDR1 and CDR2: MNHEY and SVGAGI. CDR3 nucleotide sequence: TGTGCCAGCAGTTACATGGGGACAGGGGCCGGGGAGCTGTTTTTT. Protein: CASSYMGTGAGELFF.

The chain links TRBV18 to TRBJ2-3, with 8 bases aligning to TRBD2. Germline loops: CDR1 KGHSH, CDR2 LQKENI. J gave up 1 base and V 4 bases, and 10 bases lay outside the gene matches. The CDR3 extends over 17 amino acids. The CDR3 here is CASSRAGVPSGTDTQYF. The DNA for the CDR3 is TGTGCCAGCTCACGAGCGGGGGTGCCCTCTGGCACAGATACGCAGTATTTT.

J is TRBJ2-1 and V is TRBV18; 8 nucleotides line up with TRBD1. Losses at the gene ends were 3 bases for V and 5 bases for J; bases not matched to a gene: 9. This CDR3 is built from 16 residues. Germline V gene lookup returns CDR1 KGHSH and CDR2 LQKENI. Here the CDR3 reads CASSPLIGQGDNEQFF. In DNA, the CDR3 is TGTGCCAGCTCACCTCTTATAGGACAGGGTGACAATGAGCAGTTCTTC.